Listed here are 27 T cell receptor beta chains from one sample, sequenced in a study of regulatory T cells in long-lasting Graves disease. Building the TCR beta libraries relied on iRepertoire HTBI primers, and CDR3 regions underwent Arm-PCR. TCRdb reprocessed the multiplex PCR reads via MiXCR and lists one record per CDR3 protein. The data contain some 370,000 distinct CDR3 sequences, roughly 20% of them seen just once; the ten biggest clones take up less than 25%. As to time point: persistent/refractory GD, antithyroid drugs over 5 years with positive TRAb. The authors made the TCR library using RNA they extracted from PBMCs. This specimen was peripheral blood mononuclear cells (PBMCs), taken when the disease was refractory, from a patient treated with antithyroid drugs. All receptors come from a female donor with Graves disease.

This clonotype was counted between two and nine times. The chain couples TRBV19 to TRBJ1-2, with a weak D call TRBD1 (6 bases). Germline V CDR1 and CDR2: LNHDA, SQIVND (reference sequence). Trimming took off 3 bases at V and 4 bases at J, with 12 bases between the two ends. CDR3 length: 14 amino acids. CDR3 sequence reads: CASSMLQGLYGYTF. In DNA form, the CDR3 reads TGTGCCAGTAGTATGTTACAGGGCCTCTATGGCTACACCTTC.

The chain combines TRBV28 with TRBJ2-2; D is unresolved. CDR3 size: 13 residues. Germline lookup yields CDR1 MDHEN and CDR2 SYDVKM. V was cut by 7 bases and J by 4 bases, with 10 bases left in between. CDR3: CASNKRGTGELFF. Here the CDR3 DNA reads TGTGCCAGCAATAAGAGAGGCACCGGGGAGCTGTTTTTT.

This sequence joins TRBV20-1 and TRBJ2-7; tentative D call: TRBD2 (6 bases). Per germline, CDR1 DFQATT and CDR2 SNEGSKA (reference sequence). This CDR3 has 14 amino acids. V was cut by 6 bases and J by 0 bases, with 15 bases left in between. The CDR3 region is CSAILALSSYEQYF. The CDR3 DNA follows: TGCAGTGCAATACTAGCTCTGAGCTCCTACGAGCAGTACTTC.

This clonotype was found a few times. The V and J genes are TRBV10-3 and TRBJ1-1, with TRBD1 identical over 7 bases. Trimming removed 0 bases from V and 0 bases from J; junction bases left unmatched: 7. Germline V lookup: CDR1 ENHRY, CDR2 SYGVKD. This CDR3 has 17 residues. CDR3 sequence (DNA): TGTGCCATCAGTGAGTCGACTCCGGGACAGCTGAACACTGAAGCTTTCTTT. Protein product: CAISESTPGQLNTEAFF.

This clonotype was seen repeatedly, ten times or more. At one of its ends the junction is not consistent with the germline gene, which may arise from a read error. This chain connects TRBV6-4 to TRBJ2-5; 7 positions match TRBD1. This CDR3 contains 15 residues. The V gene's germline CDR1 is MRHNA and CDR2 SNTAGT. The CDR3 is CASSDRDSPQEAQYF. CDR3 bases: TGTGCCAGCAGTGACCGGGACAGCCCCCAAGAGGCCCAGTACTTC.

This clonotype was seen a few times. The rearrangement links TRBV20-1 to TRBJ1-2; D ambiguous. V was trimmed by 4 bases and J by 3 bases, leaving 12 bases between them. The CDR3 loop spans 13 amino acids. Germline loops: CDR1 DFQATT, CDR2 SNEGSKA (reference sequence). The CDR3: CSATSDTYYGYTF. The DNA for the CDR3 is TGCAGTGCTACCAGCGATACCTACTATGGCTACACCTTC.

This clonotype was observed a handful of times. The rearrangement uses TRBV20-1 and TRBJ2-3; 9 nucleotides agree with TRBD2. The germline CDR1 and CDR2 sequences are DFQATT and SNEGSKA (reference sequence). The junction had 6 bases not matched to a gene; V was cut back by 2 bases and J by 9 bases. CDR3 length: 13 residues. CDR3 residues: CSARSTSGRTQYF. The CDR3 DNA follows: TGCAGTGCTAGATCGACTAGCGGTAGGACGCAGTATTTT.

V and J are TRBV7-2 and TRBJ2-3, with D possibly TRBD2 on 6 matching bases. The CDR3 consists of 13 residues. Germline CDR1 reads SGHTA; CDR2 reads FQGNSA. V was pared by 1 base and J by 4 bases, with 6 bases between. CDR3 DNA sequence: TGTGCCAGCAGCTTAGGGAGGGCAGATACGCAGTATTTT. This encodes CASSLGRADTQYF.

This clonotype was seen a few times. The rearrangement joins TRBV14 to TRBJ1-1; TRBD1 is a possible D gene (6 bases). V was clipped by 6 bases and J by 4 bases, with 12 bases between them. This CDR3 contains 13 residues. Germline CDR1 and CDR2: SGHDN and FVKESK. This CDR3 is CASRETGSTEAFF. In nucleotides, the CDR3 is TGTGCCAGCAGGGAAACAGGGAGCACTGAAGCTTTCTTT.

This sequence joins TRBV6-1 and TRBJ2-4; D is possibly TRBD1 or TRBD2 (6 bases each). In germline, CDR1 is MNHNS, CDR2 SASEGT. This CDR3 is 15 amino acids long. This CDR3 is CATSRGERGKNIQYF. The CDR3 nucleotides are TGTGCAACCAGTAGGGGGGAGAGGGGCAAAAACATTCAGTACTTC.

In regard to this clonotype: Since no conserved phenylalanine or tryptophan closes the CDR3, a read error is the likely cause. The chain recombines TRBV27 with TRBJ2-7; D is ambiguous. Between the trimmed V and J ends, which lost 4 bases and 0 bases, there was a span of 10 bases. The CDR3 sequence is 14 residues long. The germline CDR1 and CDR2 sequences are MNHEY and SMNVEV (reference sequence). The CDR3 sequence: CASSYGVDSYEQYS. The DNA for the CDR3 is TGTGCCAGCAGTTACGGAGTAGACTCCTACGAGCAGTACTCC.

This clonotype was seen a handful of times. The chain combines TRBV6-5 with TRBJ1-1, with 9 bases aligning to TRBD1. V was pared by 1 base and J by 5 bases, with 14 bases of the junction left unmatched. This CDR3 has 18 residues. Germline V gene sequence: CDR1 MNHEY, CDR2 SVGAGI. The CDR3 loop is CASSYYPFGGQGGTEAFF. CDR3 bases: TGTGCCAGCAGTTACTACCCCTTTGGGGGACAGGGTGGAACTGAAGCTTTCTTT.

This clonotype has at least ten counts. The chain couples TRBV12-3 or TRBV12-4 to TRBJ2-5; TRBD1 matches 9 bases. After removal of 5 bases from V and 8 bases from J, the junction contained 15 bases not matched to a gene. CDR3 length equals 16 residues. Here the CDR3 DNA reads TGTGCCAGCAGTCCGTCCCGGGACAGGGTCGGAGAAACCCAGTACTTC. Its protein product is CASSPSRDRVGETQYF.

V usage is TRBV20-1 and J usage is TRBJ2-7; D possibly uses TRBD1 or TRBD2 (5 bases each). Germline loops: CDR1 DFQATT, CDR2 SNEGSKA (reference sequence). The CDR3 covers 14 residues. Trimming cost V 4 bases and J 1 base, with 14 bases left between them. CDR3 coding DNA: TGCAGTGCTACCCCCGGGGCAAAATCCTACGAGCAGTACTTC. Residues: CSATPGAKSYEQYF.

This clonotype was counted between two and nine times. The chain recombines TRBV29-1 with TRBJ1-2; the match to TRBD1 covers 7 bases. The CDR3 has 13 amino acids. The germline V gene encodes CDR1 SQVTM and CDR2 ANQGSEA. V lost 0 bases and J lost 7; bases outside the gene matches: 5. CDR3 protein: CSVEEVRGLGYTF. The CDR3 nucleotides are TGCAGCGTTGAAGAAGTTAGGGGGCTTGGCTACACCTTC.

The chain uses TRBV6-9 and TRBJ2-4, with D unresolved. In germline, CDR1 is MNHGY, CDR2 SVAAGI. Deletions cut 4 bases from V and 0 bases from J, with 7 bases between. The CDR3 spans 14 residues. The DNA for the CDR3 is TGTGCCAGCAGTTTAGTACTAGCCAAAAACATTCAGTACTTC. Residues: CASSLVLAKNIQYF.

CDR3 residues: CAISEGERTSSGNTIYF. The CDR3, as DNA: TGTGCCATCAGTGAGGGCGAACGTACGAGCTCTGGAAACACCATATATTTT. The rearrangement uses TRBV10-3 and TRBJ1-3, with D unclear. V was trimmed by 2 bases and J by 0 bases, leaving 14 bases between them. Germline CDR1 and CDR2: ENHRY and SYGVKD. This CDR3 contains 17 residues.

The chain employs TRBV20-1 and TRBJ2-5; TRBD2 aligns across 7 bases. The CDR3 is 14 residues long. V shed 7 bases, J shed 5 bases, and the junction held 13 bases outside the gene matches. Germline V gives CDR1 DFQATT, CDR2 SNEGSKA (reference sequence). CDR3 sequence reads: CSVHSAGAAETQYF. Here the CDR3 DNA reads TGCAGTGTACATTCGGCGGGAGCAGCTGAGACCCAGTACTTC.

At least ten counts were recorded for this clonotype. V usage is TRBV10-3 and J usage is TRBJ2-5; 11 positions agree with TRBD1. CDR1 is ENHRY, CDR2 SYGVKD, per germline. The CDR3 spans 15 residues. Germline trimming cut 6 bases from V and 2 bases from J; bases unmatched to any gene: 5. CDR3 loop: CAIRRDRGGQETQYF. In nucleotides, the CDR3 is TGTGCCATCAGAAGGGACAGGGGGGGTCAAGAGACCCAGTACTTC.

The genes are TRBV12-3 or TRBV12-4 and TRBJ2-7; TRBD1 matches 9 bases. This CDR3 is 16 amino acids long. Trimming at V came to 7 bases and at J to 0 bases, leaving 10 bases not matched to a gene. CDR3 in amino acids: CASTLGGTGNSYEQYF. The CDR3 region has the DNA TGTGCCAGCACCCTGGGCGGGACAGGGAACTCCTACGAGCAGTACTTC.

This clonotype has ten or more counts. The chain uses TRBV18 and TRBJ2-7; no clear D gene. The CDR3 extends over 13 amino acids. Germline loops: CDR1 KGHSH, CDR2 LQKENI. Trimming removed 8 bases from V and 1 base from J, with 12 bases in between. The CDR3 bases are TGTGCCAGCAGTCCCCCTTCGTCCTACGAGCAGTACTTC. As protein: CASSPPSSYEQYF.

The rearrangement uses TRBV27 and TRBJ1-5; possibly TRBD1 for D (5 bases). The V gene lost 5 bases and the J gene lost 5 bases, with 10 bases spanning the gap. Germline loops: CDR1 MNHEY, CDR2 SMNVEV (reference sequence). The CDR3 has 13 residues. The CDR3 sequence is CASSRRGDQPQHF. As DNA, the CDR3 is TGTGCCAGCAGTCGACGGGGGGATCAGCCCCAGCATTTT.

The V and J genes are TRBV29-1 and TRBJ1-2; 9 nucleotides agree with TRBD1. The V segment lost 1 base and the J segment 4 bases; nucleotides outside the gene matches: 4. The CDR3 runs 14 residues. CDR1 is SQVTM, CDR2 ANQGSEA, per germline. The CDR3 region is CSVEGTGASYGYTF. The CDR3 DNA follows: TGCAGCGTTGAAGGGACAGGGGCTAGCTATGGCTACACCTTC.

This clonotype has a count of ten or more. CDR3 nucleotides: TGTGCCAGCAGAACCCTGGACAGGGGGTATGGCTACACCTTC. It translates to CASRTLDRGYGYTF. The chain carries TRBV27 and TRBJ1-2; 10 bases agree with TRBD1. Germline CDR1 MNHEY, CDR2 SMNVEV (reference sequence). The junction had 6 bases not matched to a gene; V was cut back by 6 bases and J by 5 bases. The CDR3 totals 14 residues.

The chain recombines TRBV27 with TRBJ1-1, with D perhaps TRBD1 (5 bases). Germline V gene sequence: CDR1 MNHEY, CDR2 SMNVEV (reference sequence). CDR3 length equals 16 residues. V dropped 10 bases and J dropped 0 bases, with 21 bases sitting between them. The CDR3 is CATGRRGRAMNTEAFF. The CDR3 bases are TGTGCCACGGGACGGAGGGGAAGGGCGATGAACACTGAAGCTTTCTTT.

This clonotype was detected only a few times. The chain uses TRBV6-1 and TRBJ2-7, with 11 bases identical to TRBD2. CDR3 length: 14 amino acids. The germline V gene encodes CDR1 MNHNS and CDR2 SASEGT. V shed 3 bases and J 5 bases; nucleotides not matched to a gene: 3. CDR3: CASSDSGRAHEQYF. In nucleotides, the CDR3 is TGTGCCAGCAGTGATAGCGGGAGGGCCCACGAGCAGTACTTC.

With respect to this clonotype: At one boundary the junction diverges from the germline segment, which might be a read error. The chain carries TRBV27 and TRBJ1-5; D gene ambiguous. CDR3 length: 10 residues. Germline-derived CDR1 and CDR2 are MNHEY and SMNVEV (reference sequence). The CDR3 DNA reads TGTGTCAGCGGGTATCAGCCCCAGCATTTT. Its translation: CVSGYQPQHF.